The source of this TCR beta chain is a study of blood T cell repertoires in COVID-19. Across the study: The United States, Italy and Spain were the sources of the acute and convalescent COVID-19 samples.

Generated by immunoSEQ multiplex PCR, the TCRdb table keeps only in-frame clones and is missing some. The table lists 310,000 or so clones, 88% of them singletons, with approximately 10% in the top ten. This receptor was identified in a woman under 40 with COVID-19, enrolled during active disease. The sample comprised peripheral blood.

CDR3 sequence reads: CASRGGYYNEQFF. CDR3 DNA: TGTGCCAGTAGGGGCGGGTACTACAATGAGCAGTTCTTC. The rearrangement joins TRBV19 to TRBJ2-1; weak D call: TRBD2 (5 bases). CDR1 and CDR2 from the germline V gene are LNHDA and SQIVND (reference sequence). V gave up 6 bases and J gave up 3 bases, with 9 bases separating them. CDR3 length equals 13 residues. Full variable domain (rest looked up from reference TRBV19 and TRBJ2-1): DGGITQSPKYLFRKEGQNVTLSCEQNLNHDAMYWYRQDPGQGLRLIYYSQIVNDFQKGDIAEGYSVSREKKESFPLTVTSAQKNPTAFYLCASRGGYYNEQFFGPGTRLTVL.